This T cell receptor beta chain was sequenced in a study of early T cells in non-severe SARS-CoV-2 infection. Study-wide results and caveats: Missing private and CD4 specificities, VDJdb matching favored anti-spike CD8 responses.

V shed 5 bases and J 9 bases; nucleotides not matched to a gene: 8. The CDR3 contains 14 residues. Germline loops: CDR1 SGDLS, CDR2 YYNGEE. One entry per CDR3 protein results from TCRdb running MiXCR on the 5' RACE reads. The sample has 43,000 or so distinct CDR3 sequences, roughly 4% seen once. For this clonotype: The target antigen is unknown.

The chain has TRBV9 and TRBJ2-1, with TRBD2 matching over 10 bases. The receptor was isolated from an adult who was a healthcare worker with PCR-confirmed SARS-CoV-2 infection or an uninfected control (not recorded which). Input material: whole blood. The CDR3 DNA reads TGTGCCAGCAGTCGAGCGGGGGGGCCTGGTGAGCAGTTCTTC. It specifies CASSRAGGPGEQFF. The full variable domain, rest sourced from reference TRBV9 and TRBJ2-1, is DSGVTQTPKHLITATGQRVTLRCSPRSGDLSVYWYQQSLDQGLQFLIQYYNGEERAKGNILERFSAQQFPDLHSELNLSSLELGDSALYFCASSRAGGPGEQFFGPGTRLTVL.